The 16 T cell receptor beta chains reported below all come from one sample, sequenced in a study of T cells after yellow fever vaccination. Using its own MiXCR run on the 5' RACE reads, TCRdb lists one record per CDR3 protein. The sample holds 350,000 to 450,000 distinct CDR3 sequences, about 19% seen once. Source: PBMCs, taken before the yellow fever booster vaccination. Source of these receptors: a man aged 18-30 years who received the YFV17D yellow fever vaccine.

The chain joins TRBV4-1 to TRBJ2-3; D unresolved. This CDR3 spans 15 amino acids. Between the trimmed V and J ends, which lost 1 base and 1 base, there was a span of 9 bases. Germline values: CDR1 MGHRA, CDR2 YSYEKL. Here the CDR3 DNA reads TGCGCCAGCAGCCAAGGGCGATGGGGCACAGATACGCAGTATTTT. As protein: CASSQGRWGTDTQYF.

This sequence joins TRBV2 and TRBJ2-6; D unclear. The CDR3 is 15 amino acids. The germline CDR1 and CDR2 sequences are SNHLY and FYNNEI. V was trimmed by 6 bases and J by 2 bases, leaving 11 bases between them. For the CDR3, the DNA is TGTGCCAGCAGCCCTCAGTCAGCTGGGGCCAACGTCCTGACTTTC. This sequence encodes CASSPQSAGANVLTF.

This clonotype was recorded a few times. This chain uses TRBV29-1 with TRBJ1-2; D is perhaps TRBD1 (6 bases). The V and J ends lost 2 bases and 7 bases respectively, with 8 bases between them. The CDR3 length is 11 residues. Germline V gene data show CDR1 as SQVTM and CDR2 as ANQGSEA. This CDR3 reads CSVEWTAGYTF. The CDR3 nucleotides read TGCAGCGTTGAATGGACAGCTGGCTACACCTTC.

V usage is TRBV10-3 and J usage is TRBJ1-2; 9 bases are a match to TRBD1. The CDR3 length is 13 residues. Germline values: CDR1 ENHRY, CDR2 SYGVKD. Trimming at V came to 5 bases and at J to 5 bases, leaving 3 bases not matched to a gene. This chain's CDR3 is CAISSGTGYGYTF. CDR3 DNA: TGTGCCATCAGTTCCGGGACAGGGTATGGCTACACCTTC.

The chain links TRBV5-1 to TRBJ1-1; D remains unclear. Germline V gene lookup returns CDR1 SGHRS and CDR2 YFSETQ. Trimming left V 1 base short and J 1 base short, with 8 bases between. The CDR3 length is 14 residues. The CDR3 reads CASSLPPPNTEAFF. The CDR3, as DNA: TGCGCCAGCAGCTTGCCTCCCCCGAACACTGAAGCTTTCTTT. The full variable domain, completed using reference TRBV5-1 and TRBJ1-1, is KAGVTQTPRYLIKTRGQQVTLSCSPISGHRSVSWYQQTPGQGLQFLFEYFSETQRNKGNFPGRFSGRQFSNSRSEMNVSTLELGDSALYLCASSLPPPNTEAFFGQGTRLTVV.

The table lists this clonotype with a few counts. The rearrangement links TRBV5-1 to TRBJ2-7, with D hard to call. Between the trimmed V and J ends, which lost 4 bases and 4 bases, there was a span of 9 bases. Germline V gene lookup returns CDR1 SGHRS and CDR2 YFSETQ. This CDR3 has 12 residues. As DNA, the CDR3 is TGCGCCAGCAGCACCGACATGTACGAGCAGTACTTC. This codes for CASSTDMYEQYF.

This clonotype has more than one count but fewer than ten. V usage is TRBV20-1 and J usage is TRBJ2-3; 12 nucleotides align to TRBD2. The CDR3 contains 14 residues. The germline gives CDR1 DFQATT, CDR2 SNEGSKA (reference sequence). J lost 7 bases, V lost 1 base, and 3 bases had no gene match. The CDR3 sequence: CSARGLAGAYTQYF. CDR3 DNA: TGCAGTGCTAGAGGACTAGCGGGGGCCTATACGCAGTATTTT.

The chain employs TRBV5-1 and TRBJ1-6; 7 bases map to TRBD1. This CDR3 contains 14 residues. Germline CDR1 reads SGHRS; CDR2 reads YFSETQ. V lost 3 bases to trimming and J lost 10 bases; unmatched junction nucleotides: 7. The CDR3 region has the DNA TGCGCCAGCAGCTGGACAGGTTCGGGGTCACCCCTCCACTTT. Residues: CASSWTGSGSPLHF.

V usage is TRBV7-2 and J usage is TRBJ2-3; D might be TRBD2 (6 bases). CDR1 and CDR2 from the germline V gene are SGHTA and FQGNSA. The CDR3 covers 14 residues. V was clipped by 5 bases and J by 5 bases, with 14 bases between them. For the CDR3, the DNA is TGTGCCAGCAGCCCGGGACTCAACGTAGATACGCAGTATTTT. Encoded protein: CASSPGLNVDTQYF. Supplemented by reference TRBV7-2 and TRBJ2-3, the full variable domain reads GAGVSQSPSNKVTEKGKDVELRCDPISGHTALYWYRQSLGQGLEFLIYFQGNSAPDKSGLPSDRFSAERTGGSVSTLTIQRTQQEDSAVYLCASSPGLNVDTQYFGPGTRLTVL.

This clonotype was detected only a few times. V gene TRBV4-3 combines with J gene TRBJ2-5; possible D gene TRBD1, 6 bases. V dropped 0 bases and J dropped 4 bases, with 18 bases sitting between them. The length of the CDR3 is 17 residues. Looked up from germline, CDR1 is LGHNA and CDR2 is YSLEER. CDR3 protein: CASSQDIAGAGAETQYF. CDR3 nucleotide sequence: TGCGCCAGCAGCCAAGATATTGCAGGGGCGGGCGCAGAGACCCAGTACTTC.

This clonotype occurred many times. CDR3 DNA sequence: TGCAGCGTTGGGACACTCTTGAACACTGAAGCTTTCTTT. This sequence encodes CSVGTLLNTEAFF. The chain carries TRBV29-1 and TRBJ1-1; D is possibly TRBD1 (5 bases). This CDR3 comprises 13 residues. V lost 4 bases and J 0 bases, leaving 9 bases between the germline ends. CDR1 is SQVTM, CDR2 ANQGSEA, per germline.

This clonotype was found a few times. V and J are TRBV7-9 and TRBJ2-5; D remains ambiguous. The germline V gene encodes CDR1 SEHNR and CDR2 FQNEAQ (reference sequence). This CDR3 region has 16 residues. V lost 2 bases and J 3 bases, leaving 16 bases between the germline ends. The CDR3 protein is CASSLKRFTSEETQYF. The CDR3 DNA follows: TGTGCCAGCAGCTTAAAGAGGTTCACATCTGAAGAGACCCAGTACTTC.

This sequence joins TRBV3-1 and TRBJ1-2; D is ambiguous. The CDR3 has 14 residues. The germline V gene encodes CDR1 LGHDT and CDR2 YNNKEL (reference sequence). The ends were cut back, 1 base at V and 2 bases at J, with 8 bases in the middle. The CDR3 loop reads CASSQVRENYGYTF. CDR3 in DNA: TGTGCCAGCAGCCAAGTGCGTGAAAACTATGGCTACACCTTC.

The CDR3 protein is CSARDRVYNEQFF. The DNA of the CDR3 is TGCAGTGCTAGAGATCGAGTCTACAATGAGCAGTTCTTC. The gene calls are TRBV20-1 and TRBJ2-1; no reliable D call. The germline V gene has CDR1 DFQATT and CDR2 SNEGSKA (reference sequence). Between the trimmed V and J ends, which lost 0 bases and 3 bases, there was a span of 6 bases. This CDR3 contains 13 residues.

The rearrangement joins TRBV7-2 to TRBJ2-3; D is unresolved. This CDR3 region has 15 residues. Looked up from germline, CDR1 is SGHTA and CDR2 is FQGNSA. V was pared by 5 bases and J by 0 bases, with 12 bases between. CDR3 nucleotide sequence: TGTGCCAGCAGCCCCTACTTGGCTAGCACAGATACGCAGTATTTT. Residues: CASSPYLASTDTQYF.

This clonotype was counted a few times. The chain combines TRBV25-1 with TRBJ2-7; TRBD2 agrees at 10 bases. In germline, CDR1 is MGHDK, CDR2 SYGVNS. The CDR3 extends over 14 amino acids. With 5 bases clipped from V and 6 bases from J, the junction kept 7 bases outside the gene matches. The chain's CDR3 is CASSNLGLASEQYF. CDR3 coding DNA: TGTGCCAGCAGTAACCTGGGACTAGCGAGCGAGCAGTACTTC.